The rows below give T cell receptor beta chains drawn from one sample of a study of blood T cell repertoires in COVID-19. Repertoires were generated with immunoSEQ multiplex PCR, while TCRdb's copy carries only in-frame clones and drops some. The sample records approximately 82,000 clones, 83% being singletons. Sequencing input: peripheral blood. These receptors were collected from a woman in her sixties with acute or convalescent COVID-19. The CDR3 runs from the conserved cysteine through the conserved F or W. Each record gives: V gene, CDR3 protein.

TRBV10-3,CAISAEGTASGNTIYF
TRBV11-1,CASSSLAGGGYNEQFF
TRBV7-2,CASSLGAGVDTQYF
TRBV5-1,CASSLDFLDNSPLHF
TRBV5-1,CASSLDRYGYTF
TRBV7-2,CASNVGTGLYTEAFF
TRBV2,CASSERPSGASGRSGLETQYF
TRBV5-1,CASSLDRATYEQYF
TRBV6-6,CASSPWTGINQPQHF
TRBV11-3,CASSPGGGPQDGYTF